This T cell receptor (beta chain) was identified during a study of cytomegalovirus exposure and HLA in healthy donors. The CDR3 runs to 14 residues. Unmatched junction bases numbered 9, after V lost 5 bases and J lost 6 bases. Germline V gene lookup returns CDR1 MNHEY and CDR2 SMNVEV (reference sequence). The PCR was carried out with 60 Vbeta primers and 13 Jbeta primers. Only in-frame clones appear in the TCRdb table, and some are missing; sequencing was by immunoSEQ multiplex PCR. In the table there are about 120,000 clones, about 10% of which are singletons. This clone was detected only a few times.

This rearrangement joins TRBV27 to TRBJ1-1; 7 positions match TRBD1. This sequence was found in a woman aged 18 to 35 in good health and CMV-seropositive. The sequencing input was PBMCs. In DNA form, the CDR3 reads TGTGCCAGCAGTGCCGACAGGGTAAGGGCTGAAGCTTTCTTT. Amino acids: CASSADRVRAEAFF.